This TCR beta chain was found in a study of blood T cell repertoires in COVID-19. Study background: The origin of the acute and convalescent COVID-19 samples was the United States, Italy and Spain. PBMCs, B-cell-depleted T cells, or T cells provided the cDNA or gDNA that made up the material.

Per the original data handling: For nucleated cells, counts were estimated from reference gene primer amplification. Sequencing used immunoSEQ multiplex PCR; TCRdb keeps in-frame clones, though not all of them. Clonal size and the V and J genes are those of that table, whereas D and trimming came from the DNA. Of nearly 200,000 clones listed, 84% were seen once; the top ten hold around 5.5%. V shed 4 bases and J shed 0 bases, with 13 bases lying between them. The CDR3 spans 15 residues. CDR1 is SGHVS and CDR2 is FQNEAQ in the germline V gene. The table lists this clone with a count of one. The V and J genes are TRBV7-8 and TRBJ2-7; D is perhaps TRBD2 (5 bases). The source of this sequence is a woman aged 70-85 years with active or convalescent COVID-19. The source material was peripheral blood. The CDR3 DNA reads TGTGCCAGCAGCTATCGGACTGTTAGCTCCTACGAGCAGTACTTC. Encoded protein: CASSYRTVSSYEQYF.